This T cell receptor (gamma chain) came from a study of Vδ1+ human thymocytes. General study findings and limits: TRG sequences recurred across donors, whereas TRD sequences stayed essentially private. Thymic TRG and TRD repertoires appeared highly polyclonal, with Gaussian CDR3 length distributions. Around 20% of thymic delta-chain sequences were Vdelta2, with few Vdelta3, unlike blood Vdelta1+ controls. Bulk repertoire data may be misinterpreted because of unexpected Vdelta2 sequences.

Sequences come from RNA converted to cDNA by reverse transcription. Pooled V-gene forward primers with one constant-region reverse primer generated the CDR3 amplicons by multiplex PCR. TCRdb re-analyzed the multiplex PCR reads via CATT. The sample contains over 25,000 gamma-chain clones, roughly a fifth of which appear only once. Concerning this clone itself: The antigen is unknown.

With V trimmed by 1 base and J by 3 bases, 6 bases remained unmatched. Germline CDR1 reads EGSNGY; CDR2 reads YDSYNSKV. The CDR3 is 14 amino acids. The sorted cells were CD3+ Vdelta1+ Vdelta2- thymocytes from alphabeta-depleted thymus. The receptor was derived from a boy younger than two who had congenital heart surgery. The chain carries TRGV2 and TRGJ1 or TRGJ2. Specimen: Vdelta1+ gamma-delta thymocytes from the thymus. As to subset: FACS-sorted CD3+ TCRalphabeta- TCRVdelta1+ TCRVdelta2- thymocytes. CDR3 DNA sequence: TGTGCCACCTGGGACGGCAAAGTTTATTATAAGAAACTCTTT. Amino acids: CATWDGKVYYKKLF.